One and the same sample provided the 25 T cell receptor beta chains below, sequenced in a study of beta chain features in type 1 diabetes. These TCRs' antigens remain unknown. Since all of the isolated RNA was reverse transcribed, expressed TCRB transcripts were what got sequenced. The data were produced by immunoSEQ multiplex PCR, yet TCRdb's version contains in-frame clones alone and is incomplete. Among about 340,000 clones listed, approximately 9.9% were seen once. Regarding the study as a whole: In all four CD4+ subsets, TCRB CDR3 length was significantly, moderately reduced in type 1 diabetes.

Sequenced input: central memory CD4+ T cells from blood. These receptors came from a young man with type 1 diabetes.

This chain uses TRBV6-5 with TRBJ1-5; 7 bases are shared with TRBD1. The germline CDR1 and CDR2 sequences are MNHEY and SVGAGI. The CDR3 is 15 residues long. Trimming cost V 6 bases and J 0 bases; bases outside gene matches: 5. This CDR3 reads CASRAQGDSNQPQHF. The CDR3 coding sequence is TGTGCCAGCAGGGCTCAGGGGGATAGCAATCAGCCCCAGCATTTT.

The rearrangement links TRBV14 to TRBJ1-2; D remains ambiguous. The CDR3 contains 15 residues. Between the trimmed V and J ends, which lost 1 base and 6 bases, there was a span of 15 bases. Germline V gene data show CDR1 as SGHDN and CDR2 as FVKESK. The CDR3 here is CASSQVAGSLDGYTF. CDR3 nucleotide sequence: TGTGCCAGCAGCCAAGTCGCGGGTAGTTTGGATGGCTACACCTTC.

This clone appeared a few times. The chain uses TRBV6-1 and TRBJ2-1, with D possibly TRBD2 on 6 matching bases. CDR3 size: 17 residues. The germline CDR1 and CDR2 sequences are MNHNS and SASEGT. The V end was cut by 4 bases, the J end by 0 bases, with 16 bases between. The CDR3 nucleotides read TGTGCCAGCAGTGTCATGGACGGACTAAGCTCCTACAATGAGCAGTTCTTC. Its translation is CASSVMDGLSSYNEQFF.

This rearrangement joins TRBV29-1 to TRBJ2-7; TRBD2 is a possible D gene (6 bases). There are 14 residues in the CDR3. Trimming shortened V by 7 bases and J by 1 base, and 17 bases separated the two germline ends. Germline V gives CDR1 SQVTM, CDR2 ANQGSEA. The CDR3 sequence: CSAGWRGGSYEQYF. The CDR3 nucleotides are TGCAGCGCGGGTTGGAGGGGCGGGTCCTACGAGCAGTACTTC.

The CDR3 DNA follows: TGTGCCAGCAGCCGACTTACAGCTAACACTGAAGCTTTCTTT. It translates to CASSRLTANTEAFF. J is TRBJ1-1 and V is TRBV7-2, with no clear D. V shed 5 bases and J shed 2 bases, with 12 bases lying between them. Germline loops: CDR1 SGHTA, CDR2 FQGNSA. The CDR3 length is 14 residues.

The rearrangement uses TRBV6-5 and TRBJ1-1, with TRBD1 matching 7 bases. The V gene end was trimmed by 10 bases and the J gene end by 1 base; junction bases not matched to a gene: 9. This CDR3 region has 14 residues. Per the germline V gene, CDR1 is MNHEY and CDR2 is SVGAGI. CDR3 protein: CAIKDTGANTEAFF. In DNA form, the CDR3 reads TGTGCCATCAAGGATACAGGGGCGAACACTGAAGCTTTCTTT.

In its sample, this clone was seen a few times. The chain links TRBV4-3 to TRBJ1-2, with 9 nucleotides matching TRBD1. The trim removed 3 bases at V and 8 bases at J, leaving 10 bases unmatched. Germline values: CDR1 LGHNA, CDR2 YSLEER. The CDR3 length is 15 residues. DNA of the CDR3: TGCGCCAGCAGCCAGCTCACCGGGACAGGGAGCGGCTACACCTTC. This gives the protein CASSQLTGTGSGYTF.

The chain employs TRBV6-6 and TRBJ2-1, with TRBD2 as a possible D gene (7 bases). CDR1 and CDR2 (germline): MNHNY, SVGAGI (reference sequence). The ends were cut back, 5 bases at V and 5 bases at J, with 19 bases in the middle. This CDR3 has 16 residues. CDR3 protein: CASSPREGGGNNEQFF. In DNA form, the CDR3 reads TGTGCCAGCAGTCCCCGTGAGGGGGGGGGAAACAATGAGCAGTTCTTC.

The chain uses TRBV6-5 and TRBJ2-4, with 9 bases lining up with TRBD2. This CDR3 spans 15 amino acids. The junction had 8 bases not matched to a gene; V was cut back by 5 bases and J by 6 bases. CDR1 is MNHEY, CDR2 SVGAGI, per germline. The CDR3 is CASSVLGLAINIQYF. For the CDR3, the DNA is TGTGCCAGCAGTGTACTGGGACTAGCTATAAACATTCAGTACTTC.

This clone was counted ten times or more. The J gene is TRBJ2-7, the V gene TRBV6-5; D may correspond to TRBD1 or TRBD2 (5 bases each). Trimming stripped 0 bases from V and 2 bases from J, with 11 bases between. The germline V gene encodes CDR1 MNHEY and CDR2 SVGAGI. CDR3 length: 15 amino acids. Here the CDR3 DNA reads TGTGCCAGCAGTTACTCCACCGGGGCCGCCTACGAGCAGTACTTC. It specifies CASSYSTGAAYEQYF.

The chain couples TRBV5-6 to TRBJ1-6, with D perhaps TRBD1 (5 bases). V lost 0 bases, J lost 10 bases, and 11 bases lay in between. The CDR3 has 14 residues. The germline V gene encodes CDR1 SGHDT and CDR2 YYEEEE. CDR3 loop: CASSLEGVGSPLHF. In DNA form, the CDR3 reads TGTGCCAGCAGCTTGGAAGGGGTAGGCTCACCCCTCCACTTT.

This clone was counted many times. This rearrangement joins TRBV7-2 to TRBJ2-2; 10 positions agree with TRBD2. The CDR3 runs 16 residues. V lost 3 bases and J lost 4; bases outside the gene matches: 5. From germline, CDR1 is SGHTA and CDR2 FQGNSA. CDR3 protein: CASSFFSGGRTGELFF. The CDR3 DNA reads TGTGCCAGCAGCTTTTTTAGCGGGGGGCGCACCGGGGAGCTGTTTTTT.

There are a few counts of this clone. The V call is TRBV9, the J call TRBJ2-6; D uncertain. CDR1 and CDR2 from the germline V gene are SGDLS and YYNGEE. The CDR3 is 16 amino acids. Trimming took 5 bases from V and 0 from J, leaving 12 bases between them. The CDR3 protein is CASRPTPSSGANVLTF. CDR3 coding DNA: TGTGCCAGCAGGCCAACCCCGTCCTCTGGGGCCAACGTCCTGACTTTC.

This clone was found a few times. This chain connects TRBV28 to TRBJ1-2; TRBD1 is a possible D gene (5 bases). Between the trimmed V and J ends, which lost 5 bases and 0 bases, there was a span of 13 bases. Per the germline V gene, CDR1 is MDHEN and CDR2 is SYDVKM. The CDR3 is 15 residues long. Written as DNA, the CDR3 is TGTGCCAGCAGTCCGGGGACCGCTTCTAACTATGGCTACACCTTC. It codes for CASSPGTASNYGYTF.

This clone turned up a few times. This chain uses TRBV5-1 with TRBJ2-4, with TRBD1 matching 8 bases. This CDR3 contains 13 residues. The V gene end was trimmed by 4 bases and the J gene end by 6 bases; junction bases not matched to a gene: 3. Germline CDR1 reads SGHRS; CDR2 reads YFSETQ. Written as DNA, the CDR3 is TGCGCCAGCAGCCCGACAGGGGCAAACATTCAGTACTTC. It encodes CASSPTGANIQYF.

This clone was recorded a few times. Other DNA sequences within the sample encode an identical CDR3. V usage is TRBV7-2 and J usage is TRBJ1-6; D is uncertain. CDR1 is SGHTA and CDR2 is FQGNSA in the germline V gene. V was cut by 5 bases and J by 7 bases, with 6 bases left in between. The length of the CDR3 is 12 residues. Written as DNA, the CDR3 is TGTGCCAGCAGCCTGTCAAATTCACCCCTCCACTTT. Translating it yields CASSLSNSPLHF.

This chain links TRBV6-6 with TRBJ2-7; TRBD1 agrees at 10 bases. V shed 0 bases and J 6 bases; nucleotides not matched to a gene: 8. Germline values: CDR1 MNHNY, CDR2 SVGAGI (reference sequence). This CDR3 comprises 16 residues. The CDR3 DNA reads as TGTGCCAGCAGTTACTCGACCGGGACAGGGGAGGCCGAGCAGTACTTC. Residues: CASSYSTGTGEAEQYF.

This clone was observed a few times. This rearrangement joins TRBV29-1 to TRBJ2-5; 7 bases agree with TRBD1. This CDR3 has 13 residues. V was clipped by 6 bases and J by 5 bases; unmatched bases: 9. Germline CDR1 SQVTM, CDR2 ANQGSEA. The CDR3 region has the DNA TGCAGCGTCTCCCGACAGGGTGGCGAGACCCAGTACTTC. Translation: CSVSRQGGETQYF.

In this sample, this clone turned up many times. This rearrangement joins TRBV14 to TRBJ2-1; D unclear. The germline V gene encodes CDR1 SGHDN and CDR2 FVKESK. The germline V and J ends were trimmed by 3 bases and 5 bases, with 11 bases remaining between them. CDR3 size: 14 residues. CDR3 sequence: CASSHTNEHNEQFF. CDR3 nucleotide sequence: TGTGCCAGCAGCCATACAAATGAACACAATGAGCAGTTCTTC. Full variable domain (outside the CDR3, taken from reference TRBV14 and TRBJ2-1): EAGVTQFPSHSVIEKGQTVTLRCDPISGHDNLYWYRRVMGKEIKFLLHFVKESKQDESGMPNNRFLAERTGGTYSTLKVQPAELEDSGVYFCASSHTNEHNEQFFGPGTRLTVL.

The chain has TRBV30 and TRBJ1-6, with 8 bases fitting TRBD1. The V gene end was trimmed by 1 base and the J gene end by 9 bases; junction bases not matched to a gene: 5. This CDR3 is 14 amino acids long. Germline V gives CDR1 GTSNPN, CDR2 SVGIG (reference sequence). The CDR3 protein is CAWSDSGTGSPLHF. Written as DNA, the CDR3 is TGTGCCTGGAGTGACTCCGGGACAGGTTCACCCCTCCACTTT.

This chain connects TRBV5-4 to TRBJ2-7, with D uncertain. CDR3 length: 13 amino acids. In germline, CDR1 is SGHNT, CDR2 YYREEE (reference sequence). With 0 bases removed from V and 7 bases from J, the gap between germline ends came to 11 bases. The CDR3 loop is CASSLEYLGEQYF. For the CDR3, the DNA is TGTGCCAGCAGCTTGGAATACCTAGGGGAGCAGTACTTC. The whole variable domain, remainder taken from reference TRBV5-4 and TRBJ2-7, is ETGVTQSPTHLIKTRGQQVTLRCSSQSGHNTVSWYQQALGQGPQFIFQYYREEENGRGNFPPRFSGLQFPNYSSELNVNALELDDSALYLCASSLEYLGEQYFGPGTRLTVT.

This clone was counted many times. Other DNA variants within this sample encode the same CDR3. This sequence joins TRBV7-2 and TRBJ2-7; D gene ambiguous. In germline, CDR1 is SGHTA, CDR2 FQGNSA. The V gene lost 0 bases and the J gene lost 4 bases, with 7 bases spanning the gap. The CDR3 has 13 residues. Here the CDR3 DNA reads TGTGCCAGCAGCTTAGCAGCACAATACGAGCAGTACTTC. It codes for CASSLAAQYEQYF.

The chain employs TRBV9 and TRBJ1-2; 8 bases are shared with TRBD1. This CDR3 spans 13 amino acids. Germline V lookup: CDR1 SGDLS, CDR2 YYNGEE. The ends lost 2 bases at V and 7 bases at J; junction bases unmatched: 4. For the CDR3, the DNA is TGTGCCAGCAGCGTCGACAGGGGCAGTGGCTACACCTTC. Translation: CASSVDRGSGYTF.

The chain recombines TRBV11-3 with TRBJ2-2, with D possibly being TRBD2 (5 bases). The germline V and J ends were trimmed by 7 bases and 3 bases, with 12 bases remaining between them. Germline V gene data show CDR1 as SGHNT and CDR2 as YENEEA. The CDR3 runs to 14 residues. The CDR3 DNA follows: TGTGCCAGCAAGGACGAGAGGGACACCGGGGAGCTGTTTTTT. This codes for CASKDERDTGELFF.

Only a few counts were recorded for this clone. The chain has TRBV6-5 and TRBJ2-7, with 8 nucleotides matching TRBD1. Per germline, CDR1 MNHEY and CDR2 SVGAGI. Trimming at V came to 6 bases and at J to 6 bases, leaving 7 bases not matched to a gene. This CDR3 is built from 13 residues. The CDR3 DNA is TGTGCCAGCAGATATACGACAGGGGCCGAGCAGTACTTC. Translating gives CASRYTTGAEQYF.